This entry concerns a single T cell receptor (beta chain). Antigen: not known. Measured with immunoSEQ multiplex PCR; TCRdb has only the in-frame clones, and not every one. This sample has under 85,000 clones, with about nine tenths found just once. This specimen belongs to a study of OX40 agonist ivuxolimab in advanced cancers. Study context: Enrollees could have had prior anti-PD-1, anti-PD-L1 or anti-CTLA-4 therapy, which 30% to 50% had received.

Overall study findings and caveats: Determination of antigen specificity was not performed for the expanded peripheral T cells. Clonal expansion from baseline to week 6 occurred in both CD4+ and CD8+ T cells.

The CDR3 spans 15 residues. Germline V gene sequence: CDR1 SGHVS, CDR2 FNYEAQ. J was trimmed by 2 bases and V by 5 bases; bases with no gene match: 3. It was autoimmune disease history or systemic immunosuppression that excluded patients. The chain links TRBV7-6 to TRBJ2-1; 10 bases match TRBD2. The TCR originated in an adult with an advanced solid tumor such as melanoma, head and neck, liver or kidney cancer. The material sequenced was CD4+ or CD8+ T cells sorted from blood, taken in a trial of the OX40 agonist ivuxolimab. DNA for the CDR3: TGTGCCAGCAGCAGCGGGGGGGCCGCCTACAATGAGCAGTTCTTC. Translating gives CASSSGGAAYNEQFF.